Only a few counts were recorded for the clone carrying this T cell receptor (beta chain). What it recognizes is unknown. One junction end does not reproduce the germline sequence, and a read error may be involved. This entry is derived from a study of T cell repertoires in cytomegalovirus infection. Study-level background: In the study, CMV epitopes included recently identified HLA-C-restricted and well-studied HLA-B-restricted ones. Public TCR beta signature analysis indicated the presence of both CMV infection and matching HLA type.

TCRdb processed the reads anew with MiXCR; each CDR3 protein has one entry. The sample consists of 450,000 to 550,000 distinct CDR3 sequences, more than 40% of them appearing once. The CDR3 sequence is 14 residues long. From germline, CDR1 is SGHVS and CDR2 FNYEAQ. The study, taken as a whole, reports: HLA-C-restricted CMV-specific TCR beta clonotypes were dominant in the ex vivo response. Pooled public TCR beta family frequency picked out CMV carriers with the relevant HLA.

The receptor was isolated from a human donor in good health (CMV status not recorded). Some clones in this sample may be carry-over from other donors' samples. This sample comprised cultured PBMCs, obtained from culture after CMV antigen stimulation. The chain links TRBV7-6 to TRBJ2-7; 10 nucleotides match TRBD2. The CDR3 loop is CASSLAGVGREQYF. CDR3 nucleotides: TGTGCCAGCAGCCTAGCGGGAGTCGGTCGCGAGCAGTACTTC.